The rows below give T cell receptor beta chains drawn from one sample of a study of blood T cell repertoires in COVID-19. Method: immunoSEQ multiplex PCR; TCRdb's copy keeps in-frame clones and lacks some. The data show a few hundred thousand clones, approximately 88% seen once. What was sequenced was peripheral blood. These receptors all stem from a woman in her 30s who had recovered from COVID-19. Both conserved end residues are part of each CDR3. The D gene is left open where the match is weak. The size field is filled for only some rows; it gives once, few, many or a size class.

clone size	D gene	V gene	J gene	CDR3 protein	CDR3 DNA
.	TRBD2	TRBV6-5	TRBJ2-4	CASRKPGLADGIQYF	TGTGCCAGCAGAAAACCGGGACTAGCGGATGGCATTCAGTACTTC
.	.	TRBV30	TRBJ1-3	CARQGNLGNTIYF	TGTGCCCGCCAGGGGAATTTGGGAAACACCATATATTTT
.	.	TRBV30	TRBJ1-5	CAWSVRSGFNQPQHF	TGTGCCTGGAGTGTACGGTCAGGATTCAATCAGCCCCAGCATTTT
.	TRBD1	TRBV4-2	TRBJ2-3	CASSIRDRDPTDTQYF	TGTGCCAGCAGCATCCGGGACAGGGATCCCACAGATACGCAGTATTTT
.	.	TRBV13	TRBJ2-2	CASSLPDSYRAGGELFF	TGTGCCAGCAGCTTACCGGACTCCTACAGGGCCGGCGGGGAGCTGTTTTTT
.	TRBD1	TRBV28	TRBJ1-6	CASSPILTGDSPLHF	TGTGCCAGCAGCCCCATACTCACAGGGGACTCACCCCTCCACTTT
.	TRBD2	TRBV2	TRBJ2-3	CASTILAGITDTQYF	TGTGCCAGCACTATACTAGCGGGGATCACAGATACGCAGTATTTT
.	TRBD1	TRBV28	TRBJ1-5	CASRRWTGAGGQPQHF	TGTGCCAGCAGACGGTGGACAGGGGCTGGGGGTCAGCCCCAGCATTTT
.	.	TRBV6-1	TRBJ1-5	CASSEGRGSNQPQHF	TGTGCCAGCAGTGAAGGTAGGGGCAGCAATCAGCCCCAGCATTTT
.	.	TRBV4-3	TRBJ1-2	CASSQVDSDYGYTF	TGCGCCAGCAGCCAAGTGGACAGTGACTATGGCTACACCTTC
once	.	TRBV11-1	TRBJ2-5	CASSFSVGETQYF	TGTGCCAGCAGCTTCTCAGTCGGGGAGACCCAGTACTTC
.	TRBD1	TRBV20-1	TRBJ2-2	CSASRGQGAYFAGELFF	TGCAGTGCTAGTCGCGGACAGGGGGCTTATTTTGCCGGGGAGCTGTTTTTT
.	.	TRBV29-1	TRBJ1-2	CSAAGLNYGYTF	TGCAGCGCAGCGGGGCTGAACTATGGCTACACCTTC
.	.	TRBV6-5	TRBJ2-7	CASRGHIHATGQYF	TGTGCCAGCAGGGGGCATATTCACGCTACGGGGCAGTACTTC
.	.	TRBV28	TRBJ1-3	CASSWTASGNTIYF	TGTGCCAGTTCTTGGACAGCCTCTGGAAACACCATATATTTT
.	TRBD1	TRBV7-8	TRBJ2-7	CASSLGQGQGLLEQYF	TGTGCCAGCAGCTTAGGTCAGGGACAGGGACTCCTCGAGCAGTACTTC
.	TRBD1	TRBV11-3	TRBJ2-1	CASSSSGGPYNEQFF	TGTGCCAGCAGCTCCTCAGGGGGTCCCTACAATGAGCAGTTCTTC
.	TRBD1	TRBV6-5	TRBJ1-2	CASSSTGVYGYTF	TGTGCCAGCAGTTCGACAGGGGTCTATGGCTACACCTTC
.	.	TRBV6-5	TRBJ2-7	CASSSLSESYEQYF	TGTGCCAGCAGTTCATTAAGCGAGAGCTACGAGCAGTACTTC
.	TRBD1	TRBV15	TRBJ2-5	CATSRDYTGTEETQYF	TGTGCCACCAGCAGAGATTACACCGGGACAGAAGAGACCCAGTACTTC
.	TRBD2	TRBV7-6	TRBJ2-1	CASSFGGGASEQFF	TGTGCCAGCAGCTTCGGCGGGGGGGCTAGTGAGCAGTTCTTC
.	TRBD1	TRBV6-5	TRBJ1-2	CASTPGQGAYGYTF	TGTGCCAGCACCCCGGGACAGGGGGCCTATGGCTACACCTTC
.	TRBD2	TRBV7-7	TRBJ2-5	CASSPTSRSATQYF	TGTGCCAGCAGCCCGACTAGCCGGAGCGCGACCCAGTACTTC
once	.	TRBV3-1/TRBV3-2	TRBJ1-6	CASRTAANSPLHF	TGTGCCAGCAGGACTGCAGCTAATTCACCCCTCCACTTT
.	TRBD1	TRBV6-5	TRBJ1-6	CASSPRTGRNSPLHF	TGTGCCAGCAGTCCTAGGACAGGGCGGAATTCACCCCTCCACTTT
.	TRBD1	TRBV11-2	TRBJ2-7	CASSLGTGGYEQYF	TGTGCCAGCAGCTTGGGGACAGGGGGCTACGAGCAGTACTTC
.	TRBD1	TRBV7-3	TRBJ1-3	CASSQDRGSDTIYF	TGTGCCAGCAGCCAGGACAGGGGGTCGGACACCATATATTTT
.	.	TRBV11-2	TRBJ2-7	CASSSRQISYEQYF	TGTGCCAGCAGCTCAAGACAGATCTCCTACGAGCAGTACTTC
once	TRBD2	TRBV4-2	TRBJ2-5	CASSRTSGGALETQYF	TGTGCCAGCAGCCGGACTAGCGGGGGGGCCCTGGAGACCCAGTACTTC
.	.	TRBV18	TRBJ1-5	CASSPGARNQPQHF	TGTGCCAGCTCACCAGGGGCGCGGAATCAGCCCCAGCATTTT
.	.	TRBV7-3	TRBJ2-2	CASSSFTGELFF	TGTGCCAGCAGCTCGTTCACCGGGGAGCTGTTTTTT
once	TRBD1	TRBV9	TRBJ1-6	CASSVGPSTGGTYNSPLHF	TGTGCCAGCAGCGTAGGACCATCTACAGGGGGCACCTATAATTCACCCCTCCACTTT
few	TRBD2	TRBV9	TRBJ2-1	CASSVGASGSSYNEQFF	TGTGCCAGCAGCGTAGGTGCTAGCGGTTCCTCCTACAATGAGCAGTTCTTC
few	.	TRBV19	TRBJ2-5	CASSIQGRETQYF	TGTGCCAGTAGTATCCAGGGGAGAGAGACCCAGTACTTC
.	TRBD1	TRBV18	TRBJ1-1	CASSPLDIGTGERAFF	TGTGCCAGCTCACCACTGGACATCGGGACAGGGGAGCGGGCTTTCTTT
.	TRBD1	TRBV5-1	TRBJ1-3	CASSPGDSSGNTIYF	TGCGCCAGCAGCCCCGGGGACAGCTCTGGAAACACCATATATTTT
.	TRBD2	TRBV28	TRBJ2-5	CASKLERGGRETQYF	TGTGCCAGCAAATTAGAGCGGGGGGGCCGAGAGACCCAGTACTTC
.	.	TRBV6-2/TRBV6-3	TRBJ2-1	CASSARTKAPEQFF	TGTGCCAGCAGTGCCAGGACAAAGGCGCCTGAGCAGTTCTTC
.	.	TRBV19	TRBJ1-5	CASSIRDTNQPQHF	TGTGCCAGTAGTATAAGGGACACCAATCAGCCCCAGCATTTT
few	.	TRBV18	TRBJ2-5	CASSPPNTEETQYF	TGTGCCAGCTCACCACCTAATACAGAAGAGACCCAGTACTTC
.	.	TRBV14	TRBJ2-7	CASSQDPGSEQYF	TGTGCCAGCAGCCAAGATCCGGGTAGCGAGCAGTACTTC
few	TRBD1	TRBV28	TRBJ2-5	CASNLRDRGETQYF	TGTGCCAGCAACCTCCGGGACAGGGGAGAGACCCAGTACTTC
.	.	TRBV3-1/TRBV3-2	TRBJ1-5	CASSQVGQNQPQHF	TGTGCCAGCAGCCAAGTTGGCCAAAATCAGCCCCAGCATTTT
.	TRBD1	TRBV5-1	TRBJ1-4	CASSLGQGHGEKLFF	TGCGCCAGCAGCTTGGGACAGGGACATGGGGAAAAACTGTTTTTT
.	.	TRBV5-6	TRBJ1-1	CASSLRPRSRNTEAFF	TGTGCCAGCAGCTTGCGCCCCAGGTCCCGAAACACTGAAGCTTTCTTT
.	.	TRBV7-9	TRBJ1-2	CASSQRGGPWHGYTF	TGTGCCAGCAGCCAAAGGGGGGGACCCTGGCATGGCTACACCTTC
.	TRBD1	TRBV7-3	TRBJ1-2	CASSSRGRGGYTF	TGTGCCAGCAGCTCCAGGGGGCGGGGGGGCTACACCTTC
.	TRBD1	TRBV10-3	TRBJ2-7	CAIGAQGAYEQYF	TGTGCCATCGGGGCACAGGGGGCCTACGAGCAGTACTTC
once	.	TRBV5-6	TRBJ2-7	CASSLARYEQYF	TGTGCCAGCAGCTTGGCCCGCTACGAGCAGTACTTC
.	TRBD1	TRBV10-3	TRBJ1-2	CAISGEGQHGYTF	TGTGCCATCAGTGGCGAGGGACAGCATGGCTACACCTTC
few	.	TRBV5-3	TRBJ2-7	CARARGSYEQYF	TGTGCCAGAGCTAGGGGCTCCTACGAGCAGTACTTC
.	.	TRBV13	TRBJ2-7	CASSSYRVSSYEQYF	TGTGCCAGCAGTTCCTACAGGGTAAGCTCCTACGAGCAGTACTTC
.	.	TRBV5-1	TRBJ1-1	CASSLGGKGVPEAFF	TGCGCCAGCAGCTTGGGGGGAAAGGGGGTCCCTGAAGCTTTCTTT
.	TRBD2	TRBV27	TRBJ2-3	CASSGSWRGSYTQYF	TGTGCCAGCAGCGGGAGCTGGCGGGGGAGCTATACGCAGTATTTT
.	.	TRBV5-4	TRBJ1-6	CASSLDGRYNSPLHF	TGTGCCAGCAGCTTGGACGGTCGCTATAATTCACCCCTCCACTTT
.	.	TRBV5-1	TRBJ2-3	CASSIIGENTDTQYF	TGCGCCAGCAGCATAATAGGGGAAAATACAGATACGCAGTATTTT